The clone carrying this T cell receptor beta chain was recorded many times. This sample stems from a study of T cells in Graves' hyperthyroidism and ophthalmopathy. V shed 3 bases and J shed 7 bases, with 9 bases lying between them. Germline CDR1 reads SGHAT; CDR2 reads FQNNGV. This CDR3 has 12 amino acids. The TCR beta CDR3 regions underwent amplification using RNA transcripts as the source. Researchers ran a first-round RT-PCR on the TCR CDR3 using the HTBI primer set. TCRdb re-derived calls from the multiplex PCR reads in MiXCR, one entry per CDR3 protein. Among roughly 280,000 distinct CDR3 sequences listed, approximately 20% were seen once.

The TCR comes from a man aged 30-40 years with Graves' ophthalmopathy. The sample was blood. This rearrangement joins TRBV11-2 to TRBJ1-1; D uncertain. The chain's CDR3 is CASSLGKGEAFF. The CDR3 DNA sequence: TGTGCCAGCAGCTTGGGGAAGGGTGAAGCTTTCTTT.